This passage covers 18 T cell receptor beta chains from one sample sequenced in a study of blood T cell repertoires in COVID-19. Libraries were prepared by immunoSEQ multiplex PCR; TCRdb keeps only in-frame clonotypes and omits some of them. The data hold some 330,000 clones, with about 92% observed a single time. Sequences were obtained from PBMCs or T cells enriched from blood (not recorded which). The receptors originated from a woman under 40 who had recovered from COVID-19.

The rearrangement joins TRBV28 to TRBJ1-2; 10 bases agree with TRBD1. V was pared by 5 bases and J by 3 bases, with 6 bases of the junction left unmatched. Germline lookup yields CDR1 MDHEN and CDR2 SYDVKM. The CDR3 has 15 amino acids. CDR3 nucleotide sequence: TGTGCCAGCAGTCCGGGACAGGGGTCACACTATGGCTACACCTTC. Amino acids: CASSPGQGSHYGYTF.

The J gene is TRBJ2-5, the V gene TRBV28, with 7 bases aligning to TRBD2. The CDR3 is 13 amino acids. Germline lookup yields CDR1 MDHEN and CDR2 SYDVKM. The J segment lost 5 bases and the V segment lost 9 bases, leaving 9 bases of the junction unmatched. The CDR3 is CASFRRERETQYF. For the CDR3, the DNA is TGTGCCAGTTTCCGGCGGGAGAGGGAGACCCAGTACTTC.

The J gene is TRBJ2-1, the V gene TRBV6-6; D perhaps matches TRBD2 (7 bases). The CDR3 sequence is 17 residues long. The ends were cut back, 6 bases at V and 0 bases at J, with 18 bases in the middle. Germline CDR1 and CDR2: MNHNY and SVGAGI (reference sequence). CDR3 coding DNA: TGTGCCAGCAGCCGAGCCGGGGGGCCGAGCTCCTACAATGAGCAGTTCTTC. Translated, it gives CASSRAGGPSSYNEQFF.

The chain employs TRBV7-3 and TRBJ2-3, with no clear D. Germline CDR1 is SGHTA and CDR2 is FQGTGA. Trimming stripped 5 bases from V and 6 bases from J, with 15 bases between. This CDR3 is 14 amino acids long. Here the CDR3 DNA reads TGTGCCAGCAGCCCTCAGGCTGGGTCCGATACGCAGTATTTT. It yields the protein CASSPQAGSDTQYF.

The chain couples TRBV28 to TRBJ2-7; 8 bases are shared with TRBD1. Germline V gives CDR1 MDHEN, CDR2 SYDVKM. This CDR3 comprises 13 residues. The V gene end was trimmed by 5 bases and the J gene end by 2 bases; junction bases not matched to a gene: 2. CDR3 DNA: TGTGCCAGCAGTCGCAGGGGGCCCTACGAGCAGTACTTC. It is translated as CASSRRGPYEQYF.

CDR3 in amino acids: CASSVEGGTYGYTF. The CDR3 DNA follows: TGTGCCAGCAGTGTGGAAGGGGGCACCTATGGCTACACCTTC. The V call is TRBV2, the J call TRBJ1-2; 7 bases are shared with TRBD1. In germline, CDR1 is SNHLY, CDR2 FYNNEI. Trimming removed 4 bases from V and 4 bases from J; junction bases left unmatched: 6. The CDR3 contains 14 residues.

The chain's CDR3 is CASSSPPGRGRDTQYF. The CDR3 nucleotides read TGTGCCAGCAGCTCCCCCCCCGGTCGCGGGCGAGATACGCAGTATTTT. The J gene is TRBJ2-3, the V gene TRBV7-2, with D possibly TRBD2 on 5 matching bases. The germline V gene encodes CDR1 SGHTA and CDR2 FQGNSA. The V gene lost 4 bases and the J gene lost 5 bases, with 19 bases spanning the gap. The CDR3 runs 16 residues.

This chain uses TRBV25-1 with TRBJ2-7; a weak D match, TRBD1 (5 bases). This CDR3 is built from 13 residues. Trimming stripped 5 bases from V and 6 bases from J, with 14 bases between. CDR1 and CDR2 (germline): MGHDK, SYGVNS. The CDR3 nucleotides are TGTGCCAGCAGTCCGCCGGCAGGGTTCGAGCAGTACTTC. Translated: CASSPPAGFEQYF.

The chain links TRBV11-2 to TRBJ2-1; 10 nucleotides line up with TRBD2. Per germline, CDR1 SGHAT and CDR2 FQNNGV. CDR3 length: 19 residues. With V trimmed by 1 base and J by 7 bases, 16 bases remained unmatched. The CDR3 DNA sequence: TGTGCCAGCAGCTTAGTATTCGGCCCCGCTAGCGGGAGTCGGAATGAGCAGTTCTTC. It encodes CASSLVFGPASGSRNEQFF.

The J gene is TRBJ2-7, the V gene TRBV29-1; 10 bases line up with TRBD2. J was trimmed by 6 bases and V by 6 bases; bases with no gene match: 14. The CDR3 runs 15 residues. Germline V gene lookup returns CDR1 SQVTM and CDR2 ANQGSEA. CDR3 amino acids: CSVPLGPSGGGEQYF. The CDR3 DNA follows: TGCAGCGTCCCCCTGGGGCCTAGCGGGGGTGGCGAGCAGTACTTC.

The gene calls are TRBV10-3 and TRBJ2-2; 7 nucleotides agree with TRBD2. With 10 bases clipped from V and 7 bases from J, the junction kept 18 bases outside the gene matches. CDR3 length equals 16 residues. The germline gives CDR1 ENHRY, CDR2 SYGVKD. CDR3 loop: CASQLGTTDLNGELFF. Written as DNA, the CDR3 is TGTGCCAGCCAGCTAGGGACTACCGACCTTAACGGGGAGCTGTTTTTT.

This clone was seen more than once but under ten times. The chain is built from TRBV28 and TRBJ2-7; unclear D gene. Germline V gives CDR1 MDHEN, CDR2 SYDVKM. The CDR3 is 12 amino acids. V shed 3 bases and J shed 3 bases, with 6 bases lying between them. The CDR3 reads CASSFSNYEQYF. CDR3 nucleotides: TGTGCCAGCAGTTTTTCAAACTACGAGCAGTACTTC.

The chain carries TRBV7-2 and TRBJ2-1; 11 positions agree with TRBD1. After removal of 4 bases from V and 7 bases from J, the junction contained 3 bases not matched to a gene. CDR1 is SGHTA and CDR2 is FQGNSA in the germline V gene. This CDR3 region has 14 residues. The CDR3 coding sequence is TGTGCCAGCAGCTGGGGACAGGGGGAGAATGAGCAGTTCTTC. Translated, it gives CASSWGQGENEQFF.

This chain links TRBV7-3 with TRBJ2-1; weak D call: TRBD1 (6 bases). The V end lost 4 bases, the J end lost 1 base, and 11 bases lay between the germline ends. The germline gives CDR1 SGHTA, CDR2 FQGTGA. This CDR3 has 15 amino acids. CDR3 nucleotide sequence: TGTGCCAGCAGCTCCCACAGGGATTCCTACAATGAGCAGTTCTTC. This sequence encodes CASSSHRDSYNEQFF.

This chain links TRBV7-3 with TRBJ2-3, with 8 bases aligning to TRBD2. Germline-derived CDR1 and CDR2 are SGHTA and FQGTGA. There are 17 residues in the CDR3. Trimming removed 0 bases from V and 2 bases from J; junction bases left unmatched: 7. The CDR3 loop reads CASSLTFLAGATDTQYF. The CDR3 DNA is TGTGCCAGCAGCTTAACCTTCCTAGCGGGCGCCACAGATACGCAGTATTTT. The whole variable domain, filled in from reference TRBV7-3 and TRBJ2-3, reads GAGVSQTPSNKVTEKGKYVELRCDPISGHTALYWYRQSLGQGPEFLIYFQGTGAADDSGLPNDRFFAVRPEGSVSTLKIQRTERGDSAVYLCASSLTFLAGATDTQYFGPGTRLTVL.

The J gene is TRBJ2-2, the V gene TRBV28; 7 nucleotides align to TRBD1. The V and J ends lost 4 bases and 0 bases, in that order; junction bases with no gene match: 14. The CDR3 is 19 residues long. Germline V gives CDR1 MDHEN, CDR2 SYDVKM. The CDR3 DNA follows: TGTGCCAGCAGTTCCCGAGCCCCCCACAGGGGATCGAACACCGGGGAGCTGTTTTTT. This gives the protein CASSSRAPHRGSNTGELFF.

The chain joins TRBV2 to TRBJ2-1; 9 bases line up with TRBD1. The CDR3 totals 13 residues. V gave up 6 bases and J gave up 7 bases; unmatched junction bases: 4. Germline V gene sequence: CDR1 SNHLY, CDR2 FYNNEI. The CDR3 DNA follows: TGTGCCAGCAGGGGACAGGGATCGAATGAGCAGTTCTTC. Protein product: CASRGQGSNEQFF.

This sequence joins TRBV6-5 and TRBJ2-7; 7 positions match TRBD2. Germline V gene data show CDR1 as MNHEY and CDR2 as SVGAGI. The CDR3 length is 15 residues. The J segment lost 6 bases and the V segment lost 2 bases, leaving 10 bases of the junction unmatched. The CDR3 sequence is CASSYGGEISGEQYF. CDR3 in DNA: TGTGCCAGCAGTTACGGGGGGGAGATATCCGGCGAGCAGTACTTC.